Reported below is one TCR beta chain. Its antigen is currently not known. No base-level quality is on record; no much larger clone is a single base apart. This sample is part of a study of identical twins (dated by TCRdb to 2016 to 2017). Notes on the research overall: To test whether fetal clonotypes persist, this study deep-sequenced TCR alpha and beta repertoires from monozygotic twins, from unrelated adults of various ages, and from cord blood. To rule out contamination, the twin experiments were replicated at different times with different library preparation protocols. Broader findings and caveats from the paper: Invariant T cells such as MAIT and iNKT could partly confound zero-insertion analyses, although diverse VJ usage argued against such confounding for most clonotypes. Because the same donors could not be followed over many years, conclusions were based on cross-sectional statistical analysis. Out-of-frame TCR alpha sharing in monozygotic twins was systematically underestimated by recombination models, whereas sharing between unrelated individuals was in agreement with the recombination models. In beta out-of-frame sequences, excess twin sharing was weaker, because having fewer shared sequences lowered the signal-to-noise ratio. Fewer insertions were carried by abundant cord blood beta clonotypes, a similar but weaker trend appeared in young adult naive repertoires, and no such trend appeared in memory repertoires. Compared with coincidental sharing between unrelated individuals, out-of-frame TCR alpha sequences shared between twins showed an excess of sequences with low generation probability.

Trimming at the junction amounts to 5 bases on V and 8 bases on J, and the germline ends lie 13 bases apart. Spanning cysteine to phenylalanine, the CDR3 consists of 12 amino acids. The entry retains the CDR3 DNA only, 36 bases that are in frame from base 1. Reading the germline V gene gives CDR1 SGHRS and CDR2 YFSETQ. Library construction relied on 5' RACE. Sequencing instrument: Illumina HiSeq 2000. Template switching introduced a universal primer binding site; the final cDNA contained a unique molecular identifier, enabling accurate counting of TCR cDNA molecules. Specific primers in the conserved constant-segment region were used to synthesize first-strand cDNA for TCR alpha and beta chains. Each cDNA library was double barcoded, with a SMART-Mk sample barcode plus Illumina barcodes, to control for contamination. TruSeq adapter sequences along with Illumina sample barcodes were introduced in two successive PCR steps. Sequencing of the TCR alpha and beta cDNA libraries was done on the Illumina HiSeq platform using custom primers. In the source study's methods: Unique molecular identifiers were extracted from raw reads with MiGEC, and CDR3 positions were determined with MiXCR. For each individual, recombination models were inferred using an EM algorithm with the repgenHMM and IGoR tools. The tcR package in R was used for shared clonotype analysis, with sharing normalized by the product of cloneset sizes. To study raw recombination without the effects of thymic and clonal selection, out-of-frame nonproductive sequences were analyzed. The public reads were quality trimmed at Q25 with fastp and then assembled into clones with MiXCR by TCRdb, keeping productive beta chains. Each CDR3 protein appears once, grouped with its most common genes and DNA. These V and J calls rely on TCRdb rather than the paper's analysis. The sample yields 450,000 or so distinct CDR3 sequences; 13% to 15% were counted once. The top ten clonotypes cover about 0.52% of the sample.

Every donor in the study was a healthy Caucasian. The twin cohort consisted of three pairs of female monozygotic twins, all aged about 18 to 30 years. Positive isolation kits from Invitrogen were used to isolate CD4+ and CD8+ T cell populations. Separately, the same data were catalogued under a study of yellow fever vaccine responses in identical twins. The second study's paper adds: According to the authors, the vaccine-induced T cell response in identical twins seemed to be partly convergent and partly specific to each individual. In the study, vaccine-responding T cell clones were precisely tracked in identical twins.

The sequence derives from a woman aged 18-29 years in good health. The sequence joins TRBV5-1 to TRBJ1-2, with no D gene named confidently. Material: CD4+ T cells sorted from blood. The nucleotide sequence reads as follows: TGCGCCAGCAGTTTTGAAAGGACGGGCTACACCTTC. This translates into CASSFERTGYTF.